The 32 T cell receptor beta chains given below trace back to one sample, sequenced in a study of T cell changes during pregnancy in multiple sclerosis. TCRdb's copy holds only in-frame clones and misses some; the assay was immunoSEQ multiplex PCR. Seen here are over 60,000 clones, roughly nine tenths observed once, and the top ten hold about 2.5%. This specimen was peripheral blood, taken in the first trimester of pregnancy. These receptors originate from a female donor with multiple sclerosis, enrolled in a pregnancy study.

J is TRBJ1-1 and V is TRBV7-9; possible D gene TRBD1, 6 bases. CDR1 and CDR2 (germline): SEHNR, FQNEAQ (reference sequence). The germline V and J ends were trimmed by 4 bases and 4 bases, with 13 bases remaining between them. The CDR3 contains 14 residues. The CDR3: CASSSDRGSTEAFF. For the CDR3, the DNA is TGTGCCAGCAGCTCGGACAGAGGGTCCACTGAAGCTTTCTTT.

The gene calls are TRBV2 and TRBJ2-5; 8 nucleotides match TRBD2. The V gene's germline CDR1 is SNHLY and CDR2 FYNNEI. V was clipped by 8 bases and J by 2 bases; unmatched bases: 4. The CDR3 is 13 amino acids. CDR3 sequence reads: CASLTSGQETQYF. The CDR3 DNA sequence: TGTGCCAGCCTAACTAGCGGTCAAGAGACCCAGTACTTC.

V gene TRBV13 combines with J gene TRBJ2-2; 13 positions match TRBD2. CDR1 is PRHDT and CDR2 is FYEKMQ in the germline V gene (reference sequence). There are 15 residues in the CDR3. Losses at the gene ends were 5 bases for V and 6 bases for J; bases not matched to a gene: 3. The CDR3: CASSTTSGRSGELFF. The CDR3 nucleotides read TGTGCCAGCAGCACGACTAGCGGGAGGTCCGGGGAGCTGTTTTTT.

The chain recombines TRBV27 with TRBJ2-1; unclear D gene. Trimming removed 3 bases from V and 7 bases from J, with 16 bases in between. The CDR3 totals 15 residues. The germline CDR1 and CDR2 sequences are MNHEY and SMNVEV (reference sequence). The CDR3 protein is CASSFRSFIRNEQFF. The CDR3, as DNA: TGTGCCAGCAGTTTCCGGAGTTTTATAAGGAATGAGCAGTTCTTC.

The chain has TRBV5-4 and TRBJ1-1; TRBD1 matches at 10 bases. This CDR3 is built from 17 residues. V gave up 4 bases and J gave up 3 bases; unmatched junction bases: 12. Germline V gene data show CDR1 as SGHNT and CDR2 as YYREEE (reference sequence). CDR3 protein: CASSPRNTGTGDTEAFF. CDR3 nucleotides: TGTGCCAGCAGCCCGAGAAACACCGGGACAGGGGACACTGAAGCTTTCTTT.

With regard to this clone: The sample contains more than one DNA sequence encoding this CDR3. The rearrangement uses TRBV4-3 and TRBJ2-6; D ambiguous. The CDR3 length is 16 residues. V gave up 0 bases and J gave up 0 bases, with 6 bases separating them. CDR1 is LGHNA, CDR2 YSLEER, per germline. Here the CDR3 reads CASSQDKSSGANVLTF. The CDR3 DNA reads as TGCGCCAGCAGCCAAGATAAGAGCTCTGGGGCCAACGTCCTGACTTTC.

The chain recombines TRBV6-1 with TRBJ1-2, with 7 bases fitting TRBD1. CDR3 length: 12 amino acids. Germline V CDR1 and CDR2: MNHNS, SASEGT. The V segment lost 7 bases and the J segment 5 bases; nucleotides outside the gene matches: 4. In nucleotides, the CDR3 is TGTGCCAGCAACCTCAGGGGGTATGGCTACACCTTC. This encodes CASNLRGYGYTF.

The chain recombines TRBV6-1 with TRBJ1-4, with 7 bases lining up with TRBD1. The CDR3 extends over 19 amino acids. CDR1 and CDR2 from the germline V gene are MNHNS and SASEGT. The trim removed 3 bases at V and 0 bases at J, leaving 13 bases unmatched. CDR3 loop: CASSDWDRRTLPTNEKLFF. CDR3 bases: TGTGCCAGCAGTGATTGGGACAGAAGAACCCTTCCAACTAATGAAAAACTGTTTTTT.

This CDR3 is CASSRGGDSTRFVAYEQYF. CDR3 DNA sequence: TGTGCCAGCAGCCGGGGAGGAGACAGCACTAGATTTGTGGCCTACGAGCAGTACTTC. This chain connects TRBV21-1 to TRBJ2-7; the table gives TRBD2 as D, unverified against the DNA. TRBV21-1 is tagged as a pseudogene. The CDR3 length is 19 residues.

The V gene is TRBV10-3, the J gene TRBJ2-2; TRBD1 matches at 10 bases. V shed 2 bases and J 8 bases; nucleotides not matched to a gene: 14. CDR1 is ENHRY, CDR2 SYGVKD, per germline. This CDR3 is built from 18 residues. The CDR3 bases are TGTGCCATCAGTGAGCCTCAGACTTGGGACAGGGGTGCAGGGGAGCTGTTTTTT. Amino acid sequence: CAISEPQTWDRGAGELFF.

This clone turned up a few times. The CDR3, as DNA: TGTGCCAGCAGGCCGGGCAGGGGATCGGTGAACACTGAAGCTTTCTTT. Translation gives CASRPGRGSVNTEAFF. This chain links TRBV11-2 with TRBJ1-1, with D possibly matching TRBD1 (6 bases). Germline V gives CDR1 SGHAT, CDR2 FQNNGV. CDR3 length: 16 amino acids. Trimming stripped 6 bases from V and 0 bases from J, with 17 bases between.

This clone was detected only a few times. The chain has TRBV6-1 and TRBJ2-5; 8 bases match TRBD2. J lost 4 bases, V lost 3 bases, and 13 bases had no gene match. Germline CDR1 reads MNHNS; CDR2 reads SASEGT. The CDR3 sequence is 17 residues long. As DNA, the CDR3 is TGTGCCAGCAGTGACGGACACGGGACTAGAGGGTCAGAGACCCAGTACTTC. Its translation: CASSDGHGTRGSETQYF.

CDR3 amino acids: CASNGENSPLHF. The CDR3 DNA follows: TGTGCCAGCAACGGGGAAAACTCACCCCTCCACTTT. V usage is TRBV2 and J usage is TRBJ1-6; D is uncertain. The CDR3 is 12 residues long. The germline V and J ends were trimmed by 7 bases and 10 bases, with 11 bases remaining between them. The V gene's germline CDR1 is SNHLY and CDR2 FYNNEI.

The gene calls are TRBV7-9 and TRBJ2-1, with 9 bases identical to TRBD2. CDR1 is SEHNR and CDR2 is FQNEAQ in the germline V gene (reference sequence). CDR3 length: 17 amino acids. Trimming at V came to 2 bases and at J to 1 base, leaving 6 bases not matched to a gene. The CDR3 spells CASSLLAGTGSYNEQFF. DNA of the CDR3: TGTGCCAGCAGCTTACTAGCGGGGACGGGTTCCTACAATGAGCAGTTCTTC.

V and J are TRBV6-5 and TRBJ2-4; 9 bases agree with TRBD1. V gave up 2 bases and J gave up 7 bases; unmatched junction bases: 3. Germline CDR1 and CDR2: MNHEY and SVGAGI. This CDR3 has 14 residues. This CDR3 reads CASSYVTGGNIQYF. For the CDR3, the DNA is TGTGCCAGCAGTTACGTGACAGGGGGGAACATTCAGTACTTC.

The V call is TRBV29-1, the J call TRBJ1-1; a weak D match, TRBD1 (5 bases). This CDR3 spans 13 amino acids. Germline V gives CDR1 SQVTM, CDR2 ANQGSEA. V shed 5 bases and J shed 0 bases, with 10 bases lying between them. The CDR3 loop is CSVIGGMNTEAFF. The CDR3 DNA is TGCAGCGTTATTGGGGGGATGAACACTGAAGCTTTCTTT.

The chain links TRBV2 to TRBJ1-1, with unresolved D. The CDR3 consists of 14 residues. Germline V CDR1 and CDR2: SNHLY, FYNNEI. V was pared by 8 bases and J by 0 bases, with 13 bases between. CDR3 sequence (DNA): TGTGCCAGCCACTCGACAACCATGAACACTGAAGCTTTCTTT. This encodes CASHSTTMNTEAFF.

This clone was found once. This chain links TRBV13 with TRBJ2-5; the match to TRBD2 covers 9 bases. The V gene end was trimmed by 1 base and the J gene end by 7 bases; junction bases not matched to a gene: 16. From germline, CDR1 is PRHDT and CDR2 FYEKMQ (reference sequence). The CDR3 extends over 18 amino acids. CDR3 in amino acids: CASSLVTSGKLTRGTQYF. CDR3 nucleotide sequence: TGTGCCAGCAGCTTAGTGACTAGCGGTAAACTCACGCGGGGGACCCAGTACTTC.

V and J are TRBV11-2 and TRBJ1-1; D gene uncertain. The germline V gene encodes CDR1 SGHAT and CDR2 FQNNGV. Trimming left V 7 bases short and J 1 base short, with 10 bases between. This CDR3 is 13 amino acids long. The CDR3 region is CASTKAGNTEAFF. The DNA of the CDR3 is TGTGCCAGCACCAAAGCGGGGAACACTGAAGCTTTCTTT.

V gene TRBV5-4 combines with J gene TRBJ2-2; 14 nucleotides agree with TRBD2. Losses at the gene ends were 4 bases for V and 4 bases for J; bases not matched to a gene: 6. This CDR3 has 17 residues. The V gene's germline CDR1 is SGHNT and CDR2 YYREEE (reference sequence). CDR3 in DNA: TGTGCCAGCAGCCTCTCCGGACTAGCGGGAGGCACCGGGGAGCTGTTTTTT. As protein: CASSLSGLAGGTGELFF.

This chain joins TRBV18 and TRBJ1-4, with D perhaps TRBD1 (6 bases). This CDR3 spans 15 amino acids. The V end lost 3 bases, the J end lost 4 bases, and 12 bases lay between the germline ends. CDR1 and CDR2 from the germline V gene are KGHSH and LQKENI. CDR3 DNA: TGTGCCAGCTCACCCCCAGGGGTGTATAATGAAAAACTGTTTTTT. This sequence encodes CASSPPGVYNEKLFF.

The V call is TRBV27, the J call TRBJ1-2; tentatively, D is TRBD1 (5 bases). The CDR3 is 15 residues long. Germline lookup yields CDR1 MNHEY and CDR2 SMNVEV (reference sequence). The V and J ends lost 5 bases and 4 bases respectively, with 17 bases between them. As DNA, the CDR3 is TGTGCCAGCAGTCCACAGGACATTTGGACCTATGGCTACACCTTC. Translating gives CASSPQDIWTYGYTF.

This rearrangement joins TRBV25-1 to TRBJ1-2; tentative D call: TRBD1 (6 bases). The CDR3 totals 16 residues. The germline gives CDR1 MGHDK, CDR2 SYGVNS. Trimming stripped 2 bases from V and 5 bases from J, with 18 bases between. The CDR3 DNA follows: TGTGCCAGCAGTGAAAGCACCGCGGACAGTCATTATGGCTACACCTTC. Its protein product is CASSESTADSHYGYTF.

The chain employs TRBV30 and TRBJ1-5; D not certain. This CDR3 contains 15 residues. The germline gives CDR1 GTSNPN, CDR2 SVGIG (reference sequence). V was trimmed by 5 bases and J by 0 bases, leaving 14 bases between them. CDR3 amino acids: CAWSPFSYSNQPQHF. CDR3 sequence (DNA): TGTGCCTGGTCCCCATTTTCCTATAGCAATCAGCCCCAGCATTTT.

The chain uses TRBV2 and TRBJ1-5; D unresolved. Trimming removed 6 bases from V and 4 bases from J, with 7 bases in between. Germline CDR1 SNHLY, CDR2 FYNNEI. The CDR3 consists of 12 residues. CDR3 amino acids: CASSAYNQPQHF. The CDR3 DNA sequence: TGTGCCAGCAGCGCCTATAATCAGCCCCAGCATTTT.

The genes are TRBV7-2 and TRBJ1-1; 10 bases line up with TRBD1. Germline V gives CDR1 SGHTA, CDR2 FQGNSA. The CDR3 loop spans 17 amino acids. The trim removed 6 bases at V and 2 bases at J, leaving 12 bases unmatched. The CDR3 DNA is TGTGCCAGCAGACGATCCCGGGACAGGGGTCTAAACACTGAAGCTTTCTTT. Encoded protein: CASRRSRDRGLNTEAFF.

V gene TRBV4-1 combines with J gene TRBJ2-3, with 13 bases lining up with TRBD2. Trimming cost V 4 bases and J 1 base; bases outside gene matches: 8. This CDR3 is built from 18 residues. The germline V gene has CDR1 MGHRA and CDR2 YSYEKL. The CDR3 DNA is TGCGCCAGCAGCCCCGGACTAGCGGGAGCCGGCCGCACAGATACGCAGTATTTT. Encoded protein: CASSPGLAGAGRTDTQYF.

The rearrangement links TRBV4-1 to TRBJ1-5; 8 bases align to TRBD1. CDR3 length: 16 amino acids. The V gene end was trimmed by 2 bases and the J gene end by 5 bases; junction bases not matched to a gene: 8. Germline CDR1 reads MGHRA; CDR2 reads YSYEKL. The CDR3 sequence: CASSQTPDRGDQPQHF. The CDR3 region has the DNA TGCGCCAGCAGCCAAACCCCCGACAGGGGAGATCAGCCCCAGCATTTT.

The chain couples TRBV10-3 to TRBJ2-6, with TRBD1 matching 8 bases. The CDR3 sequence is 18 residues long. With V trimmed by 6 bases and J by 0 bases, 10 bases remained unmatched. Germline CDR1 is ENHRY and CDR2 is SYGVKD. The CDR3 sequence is CAISGPGTGSSGANVLTF. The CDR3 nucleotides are TGTGCCATCAGCGGCCCCGGGACAGGTAGCTCTGGGGCCAACGTCCTGACTTTC.

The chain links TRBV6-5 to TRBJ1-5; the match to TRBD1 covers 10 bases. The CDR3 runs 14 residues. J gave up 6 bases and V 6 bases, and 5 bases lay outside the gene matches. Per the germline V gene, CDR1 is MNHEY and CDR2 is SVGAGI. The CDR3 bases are TGTGCCAGCAGCCTGGGACAGGGGCGTCAGCCCCAGCATTTT. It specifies CASSLGQGRQPQHF.

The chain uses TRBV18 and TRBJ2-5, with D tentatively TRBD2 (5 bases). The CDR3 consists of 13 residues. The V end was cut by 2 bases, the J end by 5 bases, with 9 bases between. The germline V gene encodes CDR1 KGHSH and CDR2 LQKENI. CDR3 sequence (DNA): TGTGCCAGCTCACCAGGGCGCGGGGAGACCCAGTACTTC. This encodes CASSPGRGETQYF.

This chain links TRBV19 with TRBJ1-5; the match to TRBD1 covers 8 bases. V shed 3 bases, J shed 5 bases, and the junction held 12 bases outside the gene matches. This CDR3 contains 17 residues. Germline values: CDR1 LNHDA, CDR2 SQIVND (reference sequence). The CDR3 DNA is TGTGCCAGTAGTATCAGGGGGACCGGGACAGGATATCAGCCCCAGCATTTT. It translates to CASSIRGTGTGYQPQHF.